The clone carrying this T cell receptor (beta chain) was detected a few times. Antigen unknown. This entry comes from a study of cytomegalovirus exposure and HLA in healthy donors. Study-wide context: T cells numbering around 200 million yielded approximately 120 million unique TCR beta sequences in an earlier analysis.

60 Vbeta and 13 Jbeta primers were used in PCR. Profiled with immunoSEQ multiplex PCR; TCRdb holds only in-frame clones, not every one. In the table there are approximately 160,000 clones, 50% to 75% of which are singletons. The study, taken as a whole, reports: Highest at DRB1 and lowest at HLA-C, TCR association rates differed among HLA loci in a later analysis. Later examination showed HLA-associated TCR beta chains had greater clonal expansion than equally common others. An analysis was carried out later, and it reportedly showed fewer N-insertions in an Asian-associated ancestry cluster than the approximately 670-donor mean.

The TCR originated in a young woman in good health and CMV-seropositive. Sequenced: PBMCs.

The CDR3: CSAREGETQYF. In nucleotides, the CDR3 is TGCAGTGCTCGGGAGGGAGAGACCCAGTACTTC. This chain connects TRBV20-1 to TRBJ2-5; 8 bases are a match to TRBD2. V lost 5 bases and J lost 4; bases outside the gene matches: 0. Germline V gene data show CDR1 as DFQATT and CDR2 as SNEGSKA (reference sequence). This CDR3 spans 11 amino acids.